The present T cell receptor (beta chain) was sequenced within a study of graft-versus-host responses after intestinal transplantation. TCRdb's copy holds only in-frame clones and misses some; the assay was immunoSEQ multiplex PCR. The sample includes about 64,000 clones, 90% to 95% of them seen just once. About this clone itself: The antigen remains undetermined.

This TCR derives from a human donor who was the organ donor for an intestinal transplant. Sequenced material: unstimulated CD8+ T cells sorted from spleen or lymph node cells, taken before transplant.

The CDR3 sequence: CASSSLSPGLAGDEQFF. The CDR3 DNA sequence: TGCGCCAGCAGCTCACTGTCTCCCGGACTAGCGGGAGATGAGCAGTTCTTC. The chain uses TRBV4-1 and TRBJ2-1, with 13 bases identical to TRBD2. The trim removed 5 bases at V and 8 bases at J, leaving 12 bases unmatched. The length of the CDR3 is 17 residues. Germline V gene lookup returns CDR1 MGHRA and CDR2 YSYEKL.